This T cell receptor beta chain was obtained from a study of memory CD4+ T cells and cytomegalovirus serostatus. The length of the CDR3 is 17 residues. Between the trimmed V and J ends, which lost 3 bases and 0 bases, there was a span of 16 bases. Per germline, CDR1 SGDLS and CDR2 YYNGEE. The method was immunoSEQ multiplex PCR; TCRdb's version includes in-frame clones alone and lacks a portion of them. The sample carries roughly 50,000 clones, approximately 82% recorded once. Single viable CD3+CD4+CD8-CD45RO+ cells were sorted as the memory CD4+ T cells. The clonotype originates from an adult in good health and CMV-seronegative. Some clones in this sample may be carry-over from other donors' samples. Sequenced sample: memory CD4+ T cells from blood. The chain recombines TRBV9 with TRBJ1-3; no clear D. The CDR3 reads CASSASPTASSGNTIYF. The CDR3, as DNA: TGTGCCAGCAGCGCGAGCCCGACTGCAAGCTCTGGAAACACCATATATTTT.